What follows is one TCR beta chain and its context. Its antigen is not known. The data were obtained in a study of T cell responses to AZD1222 COVID-19 vaccine. Study as a whole: Both about-4-week and about-12-week second-dose recipients were combined.

TCRdb keeps only in-frame clones here, not all; method: immunoSEQ multiplex PCR. The profile shows around 200,000 clones, about 90% of them singletons. Study-level points and caveats: Spike-specific TCR repertoires showed rising breadth and depth after two AZD1222 doses. Mostly white British, mostly female donors; authors suggested clonal diversity may be underestimated. Just a handful of AZD1222 recipients tested seropositive at baseline.

The V gene lost 0 bases and the J gene lost 7 bases, with 7 bases spanning the gap. Germline lookup yields CDR1 SGHDT and CDR2 YYEEEE. This CDR3 spans 12 amino acids. Sequenced material: peripheral blood, taken on day 0 of AZD1222 vaccination. The TCR comes from an adult in good health. The chain employs TRBV5-6 and TRBJ1-1, with unresolved D. For the CDR3, the DNA is TGTGCCAGCAGCTTGGACGGGATTGAAGCTTTCTTT. Its protein is CASSLDGIEAFF.